This is a list of T cell receptor beta chains from one sample in a study of blood T cell repertoires in COVID-19. Repertoires were generated with immunoSEQ multiplex PCR, while TCRdb's copy carries only in-frame clones and drops some. The sample has about 170,000 clones, around 80% seen once. The specimen was PBMCs or T cells enriched from blood (not recorded which). The receptors stem from a woman aged 45-65 years in a cohort exposed to, infected with or recovered from COVID-19 (not recorded which). CDR3s include the opening cysteine and the closing phenylalanine or tryptophan. A D gene is named only where the DNA matches it firmly. Expanded clones get a size class; other rows say once, few or many, or leave the size out.

j_call: TRBJ2-1
d_call: .
clone_size: few
v_call: TRBV10-3
cdr3_aa: CAIAARASSYNEQFF
cdr3_nt: TGTGCCATCGCCGCGCGGGCCAGCTCCTACAATGAGCAGTTCTTC

j_call: TRBJ2-3
d_call: TRBD2
clone_size: .
v_call: TRBV6-6
cdr3_aa: CASSPLIGLLAGGLTDTQYF
cdr3_nt: TGTGCCAGCAGTCCCCTTATAGGTCTCCTAGCGGGGGGACTCACAGATACGCAGTATTTT

j_call: TRBJ1-2
d_call: .
clone_size: .
v_call: TRBV19
cdr3_aa: CASSIWAGINTIYGYTF
cdr3_nt: TGTGCCAGTAGTATATGGGCAGGGATAAACACTATCTATGGCTACACCTTC

j_call: TRBJ2-5
d_call: TRBD1
clone_size: .
v_call: TRBV7-9
cdr3_aa: CASSLDGQGALETQYF
cdr3_nt: TGTGCCAGCAGCCTTGACGGACAGGGGGCATTAGAGACCCAGTACTTC

j_call: TRBJ1-2
d_call: .
clone_size: .
v_call: TRBV3-1/TRBV3-2
cdr3_aa: CASSQDYVYGYTF
cdr3_nt: TGTGCCAGCAGCCAAGATTATGTCTATGGCTACACCTTC

j_call: TRBJ1-1
d_call: .
clone_size: few
v_call: TRBV3-1/TRBV3-2
cdr3_aa: CASSQSWQLNTEAFF
cdr3_nt: TGTGCCAGCAGCCAATCCTGGCAGTTGAACACTGAAGCTTTCTTT

j_call: TRBJ2-6
d_call: TRBD1
clone_size: medium-sized
v_call: TRBV7-2
cdr3_aa: CASSSGQGMGANVLTF
cdr3_nt: TGTGCCAGCAGCTCGGGACAGGGGATGGGGGCCAACGTCCTGACTTTC

j_call: TRBJ1-5
d_call: TRBD1
clone_size: .
v_call: TRBV28
cdr3_aa: CASSSLDRGGNQPQHF
cdr3_nt: TGTGCCAGCAGTTCTTTGGACAGGGGCGGAAATCAGCCCCAGCATTTT

j_call: TRBJ2-3
d_call: .
clone_size: .
v_call: TRBV28
cdr3_aa: CASSPRDTQYF
cdr3_nt: TGTGCCAGCAGCCCCCGGGATACGCAGTATTTT

j_call: TRBJ2-1
d_call: TRBD1
clone_size: .
v_call: TRBV5-1
cdr3_aa: CASSWEAGTGIKNEQFF
cdr3_nt: TGCGCCAGCAGCTGGGAGGCGGGGACAGGGATCAAAAATGAGCAGTTCTTC

j_call: TRBJ2-1
d_call: TRBD2
clone_size: .
v_call: TRBV28
cdr3_aa: CASSSGSGPLSYNEQFF
cdr3_nt: TGTGCCAGCAGTTCCGGTAGCGGGCCCCTATCCTACAATGAGCAGTTCTTC

j_call: TRBJ1-6
d_call: TRBD1
clone_size: .
v_call: TRBV28
cdr3_aa: CASSLWDRGLRSPLHF
cdr3_nt: TGTGCCAGCAGTTTATGGGACAGGGGGCTGAGGTCACCCCTCCACTTT

j_call: TRBJ1-5
d_call: TRBD1
clone_size: few
v_call: TRBV7-3
cdr3_aa: CASSSRPGTGGSQPQHF
cdr3_nt: TGTGCCAGCAGCTCCCGGCCCGGGACAGGGGGCTCTCAGCCCCAGCATTTT

j_call: TRBJ1-4
d_call: .
clone_size: .
v_call: TRBV2
cdr3_aa: CASVSEHQTNEKLFF
cdr3_nt: TGTGCCAGCGTGTCAGAACACCAAACTAATGAAAAACTGTTTTTT

j_call: TRBJ2-1
d_call: .
clone_size: .
v_call: TRBV7-2
cdr3_aa: CASSLGMNEQFF
cdr3_nt: TGTGCCAGCAGCTTAGGTATGAATGAGCAGTTCTTC

j_call: TRBJ2-2
d_call: .
clone_size: .
v_call: TRBV5-5
cdr3_aa: CASSWSGFSSTGELFF
cdr3_nt: TGTGCCAGCAGCTGGAGCGGATTCTCTTCGACCGGGGAGCTGTTTTTT

j_call: TRBJ2-7
d_call: .
clone_size: .
v_call: TRBV21-1
cdr3_aa: CASSRDRGTYEQYF
cdr3_nt: TGTGCCAGCAGCAGGGACAGGGGCACCTACGAGCAGTACTTC

j_call: TRBJ2-7
d_call: TRBD2
clone_size: .
v_call: TRBV7-8
cdr3_aa: CASSLELAGDPYEQYF
cdr3_nt: TGTGCCAGCAGCTTAGAACTAGCGGGGGATCCCTACGAGCAGTACTTC

j_call: TRBJ1-5
d_call: TRBD1
clone_size: .
v_call: TRBV19
cdr3_aa: CASSIDRGEREPQHF
cdr3_nt: TGTGCCAGTAGTATAGACAGGGGGGAGCGTGAGCCCCAGCATTTT

j_call: TRBJ2-7
d_call: .
clone_size: .
v_call: TRBV28
cdr3_aa: CASPSAGAVLCEQYF
cdr3_nt: TGTGCCAGCCCATCGGCGGGGGCTGTACTCTGCGAGCAGTACTTC

j_call: TRBJ2-7
d_call: TRBD2
clone_size: .
v_call: TRBV9
cdr3_aa: CASSVGLAGAYEQYF
cdr3_nt: TGTGCCAGCAGCGTAGGACTAGCGGGAGCCTACGAGCAGTACTTC

j_call: TRBJ2-7
d_call: .
clone_size: .
v_call: TRBV27
cdr3_aa: CASSLGQAGEQYF
cdr3_nt: TGTGCCAGCAGTTTAGGGCAGGCGGGCGAGCAGTACTTC

j_call: TRBJ2-7
d_call: .
clone_size: .
v_call: TRBV7-9
cdr3_aa: CASSRELYEQYF
cdr3_nt: TGTGCCAGCAGCCGGGAGCTCTACGAGCAGTACTTC

j_call: TRBJ2-1
d_call: .
clone_size: few
v_call: TRBV5-6
cdr3_aa: CASSLAGNEQFF
cdr3_nt: TGTGCCAGCAGCTTGGCAGGCAATGAGCAGTTCTTC

j_call: TRBJ2-2
d_call: .
clone_size: few
v_call: TRBV20-1
cdr3_aa: CSASQTSVGELFF
cdr3_nt: TGCAGTGCTAGTCAAACCTCGGTTGGGGAGCTGTTTTTT

j_call: TRBJ2-3
d_call: .
clone_size: .
v_call: TRBV29-1
cdr3_aa: CSVVRLVGADTQYF
cdr3_nt: TGCAGCGTTGTTCGGCTAGTCGGCGCAGATACGCAGTATTTT

j_call: TRBJ2-7
d_call: .
clone_size: few
v_call: TRBV6-2/TRBV6-3
cdr3_aa: CASTPIKASVSYEQYF
cdr3_nt: TGTGCCAGCACCCCGATCAAGGCTAGCGTATCCTACGAGCAGTACTTC

j_call: TRBJ1-4
d_call: .
clone_size: .
v_call: TRBV4-3
cdr3_aa: CASSQDGYREKANEKLFF
cdr3_nt: TGCGCCAGCAGCCAAGATGGGTACAGGGAAAAAGCTAATGAAAAACTGTTTTTT

j_call: TRBJ2-7
d_call: TRBD2
clone_size: .
v_call: TRBV5-8
cdr3_aa: CASSLGTSGSIFEQYF
cdr3_nt: TGTGCCAGCAGCTTGGGGACTAGCGGGAGTATTTTCGAGCAGTACTTC

j_call: TRBJ2-7
d_call: .
clone_size: .
v_call: TRBV7-2
cdr3_aa: CASSLEGWASEQYF
cdr3_nt: TGTGCCAGCAGCTTAGAAGGCTGGGCCTCGGAGCAGTACTTC

j_call: TRBJ2-2
d_call: .
clone_size: .
v_call: TRBV6-4
cdr3_aa: CASSVGPSNTGELFF
cdr3_nt: TGTGCCAGCAGTGTTGGGCCATCAAACACCGGGGAGCTGTTTTTT

j_call: TRBJ2-1
d_call: .
clone_size: .
v_call: TRBV11-3
cdr3_aa: CASSLEQGHNEQFF
cdr3_nt: TGTGCCAGCAGCTTAGAGCAGGGTCACAATGAGCAGTTCTTC

j_call: TRBJ2-5
d_call: TRBD1
clone_size: .
v_call: TRBV5-1
cdr3_aa: CASSLAIGQGAGETQYF
cdr3_nt: TGCGCCAGCAGCTTGGCCATTGGACAGGGGGCGGGAGAGACCCAGTACTTC

j_call: TRBJ1-2
d_call: .
clone_size: .
v_call: TRBV28
cdr3_aa: CASSLGHARLGYTF
cdr3_nt: TGTGCCAGCAGTTTAGGCCACGCCCGCTTAGGCTACACCTTC

j_call: TRBJ2-6
d_call: TRBD1
clone_size: .
v_call: TRBV27
cdr3_aa: CASSLTGTGAEGANVLTF
cdr3_nt: TGTGCCAGCAGTTTAACGGGGACAGGGGCTGAGGGGGCCAACGTCCTGACTTTC

j_call: TRBJ1-5
d_call: .
clone_size: .
v_call: TRBV2
cdr3_aa: CAISYRRYHQYSNQPQHF
cdr3_nt: TGTGCCATTTCTTACAGGCGTTACCACCAGTATAGCAATCAGCCCCAGCATTTT

j_call: TRBJ2-2
d_call: .
clone_size: .
v_call: TRBV29-1
cdr3_aa: CSVRTENTGELFF
cdr3_nt: TGCAGCGTAAGGACAGAGAACACCGGGGAGCTGTTTTTT

j_call: TRBJ2-1
d_call: .
clone_size: .
v_call: TRBV2
cdr3_aa: CASSVRRSSYNEQFF
cdr3_nt: TGTGCCAGCAGTGTCCGGAGGAGCTCCTACAATGAGCAGTTCTTC

j_call: TRBJ2-3
d_call: .
clone_size: .
v_call: TRBV27
cdr3_aa: CASSLQRRTDTQYF
cdr3_nt: TGTGCCAGCAGTTTACAGCGACGCACAGATACGCAGTATTTT

j_call: TRBJ2-5
d_call: .
clone_size: .
v_call: TRBV5-1
cdr3_aa: CASNTEPGQETQYF
cdr3_nt: TGCGCCAGCAATACGGAACCGGGGCAAGAGACCCAGTACTTC

j_call: TRBJ1-1
d_call: .
clone_size: .
v_call: TRBV7-9
cdr3_aa: CASSLHGNEAFF
cdr3_nt: TGTGCCAGCAGCTTACATGGCAATGAAGCTTTCTTT

j_call: TRBJ1-5
d_call: .
clone_size: .
v_call: TRBV2
cdr3_aa: CASTRRGQTDQPQHF
cdr3_nt: TGTGCCAGCACCCGCCGTGGACAGACAGATCAGCCCCAGCATTTT